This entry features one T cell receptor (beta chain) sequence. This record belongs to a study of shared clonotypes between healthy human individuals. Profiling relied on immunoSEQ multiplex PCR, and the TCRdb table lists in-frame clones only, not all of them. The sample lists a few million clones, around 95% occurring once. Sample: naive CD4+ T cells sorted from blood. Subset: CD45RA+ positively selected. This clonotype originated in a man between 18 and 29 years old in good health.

The CDR3 region is CAWRGGGTTEAFF. The CDR3 nucleotides are TGTGCCTGGAGGGGAGGGGGAACGACTGAAGCTTTCTTT. The chain links TRBV30 to TRBJ1-1, with a tentative D call TRBD1 (6 bases). Germline values: CDR1 GTSNPN, CDR2 SVGIG (reference sequence). The CDR3 has 13 residues. V was shortened by 3 bases and J by 5 bases, with 13 bases between the two germline ends.